These 30 T cell receptor beta chains share one sample of origin, sequenced in a study of identical twins. TCRdb processed the 5' RACE reads anew with MiXCR; each CDR3 protein has one entry. Of fewer than 450,000 distinct CDR3 sequences in the sample, roughly 10% were seen once. The source material was naive T cells sorted from blood. The source of these receptors is a woman between 50 and 59 years old in good health.

This clonotype was recorded many times. The gene calls are TRBV28 and TRBJ1-5; no definite D call. The length of the CDR3 is 12 residues. V was trimmed by 6 bases and J by 6 bases, leaving 9 bases between them. The germline V gene has CDR1 MDHEN and CDR2 SYDVKM. The CDR3 nucleotides are TGTGCCAGCAGAGTCGGTTCTCAGCCCCAGCATTTT. It codes for CASRVGSQPQHF.

The chain links TRBV29-1 to TRBJ2-3; TRBD2 matches 11 bases. Trimming cost V 6 bases and J 4 bases; bases outside gene matches: 12. The germline CDR1 and CDR2 sequences are SQVTM and ANQGSEA. The CDR3 extends over 16 amino acids. The CDR3 sequence is CSVTDVGLAGSDTQYF. In DNA form, the CDR3 reads TGCAGCGTCACCGATGTAGGACTAGCGGGCTCAGATACGCAGTATTTT.

The V gene is TRBV24-1, the J gene TRBJ2-1; D unresolved. This CDR3 has 15 amino acids. Deletions cut 4 bases from V and 8 bases from J, with 17 bases between. Germline lookup yields CDR1 KGHDR and CDR2 SFDVKD. The CDR3 nucleotides are TGTGCCACCAGTGACTCCGACCTAGGTGACGATGAGCAGTTCTTC. It encodes CATSDSDLGDDEQFF.

The rearrangement uses TRBV29-1 and TRBJ1-1; D not resolved. CDR3 length equals 13 residues. Germline lookup yields CDR1 SQVTM and CDR2 ANQGSEA. In DNA, the CDR3 is TGCACCATTGAAGGCGGGGTAGATACTGAAGCTTTCTTT. Encoded protein: CTIEGGVDTEAFF. The whole variable domain, filled in from reference TRBV29-1 and TRBJ1-1, reads SAVISQKPSRDICQRGTSLTIQCQVDSQVTMMFWYRQQPGQSLTLIATANQGSEATYESGFVIDKFPISRPNLTFSTLTVSNMSPEDSSIYLCTIEGGVDTEAFFGQGTRLTVV.

The V and J genes are TRBV20-1 and TRBJ1-2; D not certain. Trimming took off 3 bases at V and 4 bases at J, with 15 bases between the two ends. Per germline, CDR1 DFQATT and CDR2 SNEGSKA (reference sequence). The CDR3 extends over 14 amino acids. The DNA of the CDR3 is TGCAGTGCTAGTCAGACTCTTCCCTCCTATGGCTACACCTTC. The encoded protein is CSASQTLPSYGYTF.

V and J are TRBV30 and TRBJ2-1; the D gene could be TRBD1 or TRBD2 (5 bases each). Germline V gene lookup returns CDR1 GTSNPN and CDR2 SVGIG (reference sequence). This CDR3 has 12 amino acids. Trimming removed 2 bases at V and 12 bases at J, with 14 bases between. This CDR3 reads CAWSTTGLWQFF. The DNA of the CDR3 is TGTGCCTGGAGTACCACAGGACTGTGGCAGTTCTTC.

This clonotype occurred a few times. This chain connects TRBV7-9 to TRBJ2-7; 7 bases line up with TRBD2. Germline V gene data show CDR1 as SEHNR and CDR2 as FQNEAQ (reference sequence). J lost 5 bases, V lost 5 bases, and 9 bases had no gene match. The CDR3 spans 14 residues. The CDR3 DNA follows: TGTGCCAGCAGCGACAAACTAGCGCCCCACGAGCAGTACTTC. Translating it yields CASSDKLAPHEQYF. The whole variable domain, remainder taken from reference TRBV7-9 and TRBJ2-7, is DTGVSQNPRHKITKRGQNVTFRCDPISEHNRLYWYRQTLGQGPEFLTYFQNEAQLEKSRLLSDRFSAERPKGSFSTLEIQRTEQGDSAMYLCASSDKLAPHEQYFGPGTRLTVT.

The chain uses TRBV6-6 and TRBJ2-7; 7 bases are shared with TRBD2. V lost 6 bases and J lost 1; bases outside the gene matches: 9. CDR1 and CDR2 from the germline V gene are MNHNY and SVGAGI (reference sequence). The length of the CDR3 is 15 residues. CDR3 bases: TGTGCCAGCAGACCTCGCGGGAGACAATCCTACGAGCAGTACTTC. It is translated as CASRPRGRQSYEQYF.

This clonotype has a handful of counts. The rearrangement joins TRBV5-1 to TRBJ2-7; tentative D call: TRBD1 (6 bases). CDR1 and CDR2 (germline): SGHRS, YFSETQ. The CDR3 runs to 15 residues. Trimming left V 4 bases short and J 3 bases short, with 17 bases between. In nucleotides, the CDR3 is TGCGCCAGCAGCCAAAGAGCACAGGGTGGCTACGAGCAGTACTTC. It codes for CASSQRAQGGYEQYF.

The rearrangement uses TRBV28 and TRBJ2-7, with D maybe TRBD2 (6 bases). V was pared by 3 bases and J by 7 bases, with 10 bases between. CDR3 length: 12 residues. Germline CDR1 and CDR2: MDHEN and SYDVKM. As DNA, the CDR3 is TGTGCCAGCAGTTTGGGGGGATGGGAGCAGTACTTC. Amino acid sequence: CASSLGGWEQYF.

A note on this clonotype: No conserved phenylalanine or tryptophan ends this CDR3, so it is likely a read error. The limits of the CDR3 on the DNA are not certain, so only TCRdb's listed CDR3 is given. The V call is TRBV20-1, the J call TRBJ2-3; TRBD2 is the table's D call and was not checked against the DNA. With termini counted, the CDR3 has 10 amino acids. CDR1 is DFQATT, CDR2 SNEGSKA, per germline (reference sequence). CDR3 amino acids: CSATTSARFE.

The chain recombines TRBV12-3 or TRBV12-4 with TRBJ2-3; 9 bases map to TRBD2. V lost 3 bases, J lost 1 base, and 5 bases stayed unmatched. The CDR3 runs to 16 residues. The CDR3 protein is CASSFLTSGRTDTQYF. CDR3 DNA: TGTGCCAGCAGTTTCCTGACTAGCGGTCGCACAGATACGCAGTATTTT.

This clonotype was found a few times. CDR3 DNA sequence: TGCGCCAGCAGCCAACAGGGGACCACAGATACGCAGTATTTT. Protein: CASSQQGTTDTQYF. The chain couples TRBV5-1 to TRBJ2-3; the match to TRBD1 covers 7 bases. There are 14 residues in the CDR3. Trimming cost V 4 bases and J 2 bases; bases outside gene matches: 4. The V gene's germline CDR1 is SGHRS and CDR2 YFSETQ. Full variable domain (remainder filled in from reference TRBV5-1 and TRBJ2-3): KAGVTQTPRYLIKTRGQQVTLSCSPISGHRSVSWYQQTPGQGLQFLFEYFSETQRNKGNFPGRFSGRQFSNSRSEMNVSTLELGDSALYLCASSQQGTTDTQYFGPGTRLTVL.

This clonotype has a count of ten or more. This rearrangement joins TRBV29-1 to TRBJ2-7; D remains ambiguous. CDR3 length: 11 residues. Germline CDR1 SQVTM, CDR2 ANQGSEA. V lost 3 bases and J lost 6, with 9 bases in between. This CDR3 is CSVEAGREQYF. As DNA, the CDR3 is TGCAGCGTTGAGGCTGGGCGCGAGCAGTACTTC.

V gene TRBV12-3 or TRBV12-4 combines with J gene TRBJ1-3, with D possibly being TRBD1 (6 bases). This CDR3 contains 15 residues. Trimming took off 5 bases at V and 0 bases at J, with 11 bases between the two ends. The CDR3 nucleotides are TGTGCCAGCAGTAGTCGGACAGACTCTGGAAACACCATATATTTT. This encodes CASSSRTDSGNTIYF.

This clonotype was detected ten times or more. This rearrangement joins TRBV20-1 to TRBJ2-6; TRBD2 is a possible D gene (6 bases). The CDR3 has 18 residues. Trimming took 1 base from V and 4 from J, leaving 20 bases between them. Germline CDR1 is DFQATT and CDR2 is SNEGSKA (reference sequence). The DNA for the CDR3 is TGCAGTGCTAGAGGCGGGGTAGCCGGGCGACGGGGGGCCAACGTCCTGACTTTC. It yields the protein CSARGGVAGRRGANVLTF.

Comment on this clonotype: A much larger clonotype is one base distant, so this may be a read error. In this CDR3 the conserved last residue, phenylalanine or tryptophan, is missing, so a read error is likely. The J gene is TRBJ2-1, the V gene TRBV9, with 10 nucleotides matching TRBD2. The CDR3 has 15 amino acids. CDR1 is SGDLS, CDR2 YYNGEE, per germline. J lost 7 bases, V lost 0 bases, and 4 bases had no gene match. The CDR3 DNA sequence: TGTGCCAGCAGCGTAGGGCTAGCGGGAGTGAATGAGCAGTTCTCC. Protein: CASSVGLAGVNEQFS.

The chain carries TRBV24-1 and TRBJ2-6; D is uncertain. Trimming removed 9 bases at V and 8 bases at J, with 7 bases between. Germline V gene data show CDR1 as KGHDR and CDR2 as SFDVKD. The CDR3 has 11 residues. CDR3 in amino acids: CATLGSNVLTF. CDR3 DNA: TGTGCCACCCTTGGTTCCAACGTCCTGACTTTC.

The CDR3 DNA follows: TGTGCCAGCAGTTCCACTAGCGGAAACACAGATACGCAGTATTTT. Amino acids: CASSSTSGNTDTQYF. The V and J genes are TRBV2 and TRBJ2-3; 8 bases agree with TRBD2. The ends lost 5 bases at V and 2 bases at J; junction bases unmatched: 6. There are 15 residues in the CDR3. Germline CDR1 and CDR2: SNHLY and FYNNEI.

In its sample, this clonotype was seen many times. This sequence joins TRBV29-1 and TRBJ1-1; D gene unclear. Deletions cut 3 bases from V and 6 bases from J, with 2 bases between. The CDR3 covers 9 residues. Germline loops: CDR1 SQVTM, CDR2 ANQGSEA. The CDR3 DNA follows: TGCAGCGTTGATCCTGAAGCTTTCTTT. Translated: CSVDPEAFF. Full variable domain (remainder filled in from reference TRBV29-1 and TRBJ1-1): SAVISQKPSRDICQRGTSLTIQCQVDSQVTMMFWYRQQPGQSLTLIATANQGSEATYESGFVIDKFPISRPNLTFSTLTVSNMSPEDSSIYLCSVDPEAFFGQGTRLTVV.

The V and J genes are TRBV29-1 and TRBJ2-2; D gene ambiguous. The CDR3 runs 12 residues. Deletions cut 7 bases from V and 1 base from J, with 7 bases between. Germline CDR1 is SQVTM and CDR2 is ANQGSEA. CDR3 sequence: CSGSQNTGELFF. The CDR3 DNA sequence: TGCAGCGGATCCCAGAACACCGGGGAGCTGTTTTTT.

This rearrangement joins TRBV7-8 to TRBJ2-7; a possible D gene is TRBD1 (6 bases). The CDR3 is 14 residues long. Trimming stripped 5 bases from V and 2 bases from J, with 13 bases between. Germline assignment: CDR1 SGHVS and CDR2 FQNEAQ. The CDR3 reads CASSLWGPAYEQYF. The CDR3 DNA follows: TGTGCCAGCAGCCTCTGGGGGCCGGCCTACGAGCAGTACTTC.

Only a few counts were recorded for this clonotype. CDR3 nucleotides: TGTGCCAGCAGACAAAATCACGCTAGCGGCTACTACGAGCAGTACGTC. Amino acids: CASRQNHASGYYEQYV. V gene TRBV6-1 combines with J gene TRBJ2-7; 7 nucleotides agree with TRBD2. The CDR3 is made up of 16 amino acids. After removal of 6 bases from V and 3 bases from J, the junction contained 14 bases not matched to a gene. The germline gives CDR1 MNHNS, CDR2 SASEGT.

This CDR3 is CAIRGTASTDTQYF. CDR3 DNA sequence: TGTGCCATCAGAGGGACAGCTAGCACAGATACGCAGTATTTT. V usage is TRBV10-3 and J usage is TRBJ2-3; TRBD1 agrees at 7 bases. CDR1 and CDR2 from the germline V gene are ENHRY and SYGVKD. The trim removed 6 bases at V and 0 bases at J, leaving 3 bases unmatched. There are 14 residues in the CDR3.

V gene TRBV20-1 combines with J gene TRBJ2-7, with TRBD2 matching over 12 bases. CDR1 and CDR2 from the germline V gene are DFQATT and SNEGSKA (reference sequence). V shed 0 bases and J 6 bases; nucleotides not matched to a gene: 12. The CDR3 has 17 residues. The CDR3 region has the DNA TGCAGTGCTAGAGATAACGGGTCTAGCGGGAGGGTTTGCGAGCAGTACGTC. This sequence encodes CSARDNGSSGRVCEQYV.

V gene TRBV7-9 combines with J gene TRBJ1-2; D perhaps matches TRBD1 (6 bases). Germline values: CDR1 SEHNR, CDR2 FQNEAQ (reference sequence). The germline V and J ends were trimmed by 5 bases and 5 bases, with 12 bases remaining between them. The CDR3 loop spans 13 amino acids. The CDR3 DNA reads as TGTGCCAGCAGCCGGACAGATAAATATGGCTACACCTTC. Translated, it gives CASSRTDKYGYTF.

This clonotype occurred many times. The V and J genes are TRBV11-2 and TRBJ1-1; no firm D call. Trimming cost V 0 bases and J 7 bases, with 6 bases left between them. This CDR3 has 12 residues. The V gene's germline CDR1 is SGHAT and CDR2 FQNNGV. CDR3 nucleotide sequence: TGTGCCAGCAGCTTAGATGTCCTTGAAGCTTTCTTT. This encodes CASSLDVLEAFF.

This clonotype was picked up a small number of times. The J gene is TRBJ2-5, the V gene TRBV25-1; 12 bases agree with TRBD2. With 3 bases clipped from V and 5 bases from J, the junction kept 7 bases outside the gene matches. Germline V lookup: CDR1 MGHDK, CDR2 SYGVNS. CDR3 length: 16 residues. The CDR3 coding sequence is TGTGCCAGCAGTGACCTAGCGGGAGGGAGCTGGGAGACCCAGTACTTC. It translates to CASSDLAGGSWETQYF.

This clonotype was found a few times. The chain has TRBV10-3 and TRBJ2-1; perhaps TRBD2 as D (6 bases). Germline lookup yields CDR1 ENHRY and CDR2 SYGVKD. The CDR3 sequence is 18 residues long. Deletions cut 6 bases from V and 1 base from J, with 22 bases between. The CDR3 spells CAISGTPGGRGSYNEQFF. Written as DNA, the CDR3 is TGTGCCATCAGCGGAACCCCCGGGGGACGGGGGTCCTACAATGAGCAGTTCTTC.

This clonotype was seen a handful of times. This chain connects TRBV29-1 to TRBJ1-1; D is undetermined. Germline CDR1 and CDR2: SQVTM and ANQGSEA. The CDR3 loop spans 12 amino acids. Trimming left V 7 bases short and J 1 base short, with 10 bases between. CDR3 bases: TGCAGCGGCGGAGACTGGAACACTGAAGCTTTCTTT. Protein sequence: CSGGDWNTEAFF.